This is a list of T cell receptor beta chains from one sample in a study of T cell responses to AZD1222 COVID-19 vaccine. TCRdb's copy holds only in-frame clones and misses some; the assay was immunoSEQ multiplex PCR. The table lists some 18,000 clones, 80% to 90% of them singletons, with roughly 21% in the top ten. The sequencing used peripheral blood, collected 28 days after the second AZD1222 dose. All receptors derive from an adult who received the AZD1222 COVID-19 vaccine. CDR3s include the opening cysteine and the closing phenylalanine or tryptophan. The order of the fields is D gene, clone size, V gene, J gene, CDR3 protein, CDR3 DNA. D genes are given only for firm matches. Clone size is given for some rows only: seen once, a few or many times, or a class if the clone is expanded.

D gene: TRBD1; clone size: -; V gene: TRBV7-2; J gene: TRBJ1-1; CDR3 protein: CASSRQGAIYTEAFF; CDR3 DNA: TGTGCCAGCAGTCGACAGGGGGCGATATACACTGAAGCTTTCTTT
D gene: -; clone size: -; V gene: TRBV5-8; J gene: TRBJ2-7; CDR3 protein: CASSFGVREQYF; CDR3 DNA: TGTGCCAGCAGCTTTGGGGTGCGCGAGCAGTACTTC
D gene: -; clone size: -; V gene: TRBV5-1; J gene: TRBJ2-3; CDR3 protein: CASSLGTGSSTDTQYF; CDR3 DNA: TGCGCCAGCAGCTTAGGCACAGGATCTAGCACAGATACGCAGTATTTT
D gene: -; clone size: -; V gene: TRBV6-2/TRBV6-3; J gene: TRBJ1-5; CDR3 protein: CASSYSGGRRNQPQHF; CDR3 DNA: TGTGCCAGCAGTTACTCGGGTGGTAGGCGCAATCAGCCCCAGCATTTT
D gene: TRBD2; clone size: few; V gene: TRBV24-1; J gene: TRBJ2-1; CDR3 protein: CATSDSGTSGNSRQFF; CDR3 DNA: TGTGCCACCAGTGATTCCGGGACTAGCGGGAACAGTCGGCAGTTCTTC
D gene: TRBD1; clone size: -; V gene: TRBV5-1; J gene: TRBJ1-6; CDR3 protein: CASSPGGDSSSPLHF; CDR3 DNA: TGCGCCAGCAGTCCCGGAGGGGACAGTAGTTCACCCCTCCACTTT
D gene: -; clone size: few; V gene: TRBV19; J gene: TRBJ2-1; CDR3 protein: CASSILEGGEQFF; CDR3 DNA: TGTGCCAGTAGTATCCTCGAGGGGGGCGAGCAGTTCTTC
D gene: TRBD1; clone size: -; V gene: TRBV27; J gene: TRBJ1-1; CDR3 protein: CASSLGRGGTEAFF; CDR3 DNA: TGTGCCAGCAGTTTGGGCAGGGGGGGCACTGAAGCTTTCTTT
D gene: TRBD2; clone size: -; V gene: TRBV5-1; J gene: TRBJ2-3; CDR3 protein: CASSGVAGGDTQYF; CDR3 DNA: TGCGCCAGCAGCGGGGTAGCGGGGGGTGATACGCAGTATTTT
D gene: TRBD2; clone size: -; V gene: TRBV11-2; J gene: TRBJ2-1; CDR3 protein: CASSLSLGGGPPNEQFF; CDR3 DNA: TGTGCCAGCAGCTTAAGTTTGGGCGGGGGTCCCCCAAATGAGCAGTTCTTC
D gene: TRBD1; clone size: -; V gene: TRBV4-3; J gene: TRBJ1-6; CDR3 protein: CASSRDRDAYSPLHF; CDR3 DNA: TGCGCCAGCAGCCGAGACAGGGACGCCTATTCACCCCTCCACTTT
D gene: -; clone size: -; V gene: TRBV3-1/TRBV3-2; J gene: TRBJ2-2; CDR3 protein: CASSQVLAYTGELFF; CDR3 DNA: TGTGCCAGCAGCCAAGTCCTAGCTTACACCGGGGAGCTGTTTTTT
D gene: TRBD1; clone size: -; V gene: TRBV27; J gene: TRBJ1-4; CDR3 protein: CASRRTGKNEKLFF; CDR3 DNA: TGTGCCAGCAGAAGGACAGGGAAGAATGAAAAACTGTTTTTT
D gene: -; clone size: once; V gene: TRBV19; J gene: TRBJ1-5; CDR3 protein: CASSKGVGQPQHF; CDR3 DNA: TGTGCCAGTAGTAAGGGGGTCGGGCAGCCCCAGCATTTT
D gene: -; clone size: once; V gene: TRBV5-4; J gene: TRBJ2-3; CDR3 protein: CASSPRLADTQYF; CDR3 DNA: TGTGCCAGCAGCCCTAGACTGGCAGATACGCAGTATTTT
D gene: -; clone size: -; V gene: TRBV4-3; J gene: TRBJ2-5; CDR3 protein: CASSQEPRGRETQYF; CDR3 DNA: TGCGCCAGCAGCCAAGAACCGCGGGGGCGGGAGACCCAGTACTTC
D gene: -; clone size: -; V gene: TRBV28; J gene: TRBJ1-1; CDR3 protein: CASSLGGPQAFF; CDR3 DNA: TGTGCCAGCAGCTTGGGGGGACCACAAGCTTTCTTT
D gene: -; clone size: -; V gene: TRBV4-3; J gene: TRBJ2-7; CDR3 protein: CASSQGLSYEQYF; CDR3 DNA: TGCGCCAGCAGCCAAGGCCTCTCCTACGAGCAGTACTTC
D gene: TRBD1; clone size: few; V gene: TRBV4-2; J gene: TRBJ1-1; CDR3 protein: CASSQETLTGTGRPGAFF; CDR3 DNA: TGTGCCAGCAGCCAAGAGACCCTAACCGGGACAGGCCGACCTGGGGCTTTCTTT
D gene: TRBD1; clone size: -; V gene: TRBV9; J gene: TRBJ2-7; CDR3 protein: CASSVAGGPYYEQYF; CDR3 DNA: TGTGCCAGCAGCGTAGCAGGGGGCCCTTACTACGAGCAGTACTTC
D gene: -; clone size: -; V gene: TRBV19; J gene: TRBJ2-7; CDR3 protein: CASSTGVGEQYF; CDR3 DNA: TGTGCCAGTAGTACAGGCGTAGGGGAGCAGTACTTC
D gene: -; clone size: -; V gene: TRBV7-2; J gene: TRBJ1-4; CDR3 protein: CASSSDGGTANEKLFF; CDR3 DNA: TGTGCCAGCAGCTCCGACGGGGGTACTGCTAATGAAAAACTGTTTTTT
D gene: TRBD1; clone size: -; V gene: TRBV5-4; J gene: TRBJ1-1; CDR3 protein: CASIQRAQGGTEAFF; CDR3 DNA: TGTGCCAGCATACAAAGGGCCCAGGGGGGAACTGAAGCTTTCTTT
D gene: -; clone size: -; V gene: TRBV4-1; J gene: TRBJ1-1; CDR3 protein: CASSQEGASSTEAFF; CDR3 DNA: TGCGCCAGCAGCCAAGAAGGGGCTTCGAGCACTGAAGCTTTCTTT
D gene: TRBD1; clone size: -; V gene: TRBV2; J gene: TRBJ2-7; CDR3 protein: CASRPTGGSDEQYF; CDR3 DNA: TGTGCCAGCAGGCCGACAGGGGGAAGCGACGAGCAGTACTTC
D gene: -; clone size: -; V gene: TRBV5-4; J gene: TRBJ1-1; CDR3 protein: CASHLRGNTEAFF; CDR3 DNA: TGTGCCAGCCATCTCAGGGGGAACACTGAAGCTTTCTTT
D gene: -; clone size: -; V gene: TRBV3-1/TRBV3-2; J gene: TRBJ1-2; CDR3 protein: CASSPWTEEYGYTF; CDR3 DNA: TGTGCCAGCAGCCCCTGGACAGAGGAATATGGCTACACCTTC
D gene: TRBD1; clone size: -; V gene: TRBV12-5; J gene: TRBJ1-1; CDR3 protein: CASGFRGGAYTEAFF; CDR3 DNA: TGTGCTAGTGGTTTTCGAGGGGGCGCGTACACTGAAGCTTTCTTT
D gene: -; clone size: -; V gene: TRBV5-4; J gene: TRBJ1-1; CDR3 protein: CASSLAQSNTEAFF; CDR3 DNA: TGTGCCAGCAGCTTGGCACAGTCGAACACTGAAGCTTTCTTT
D gene: -; clone size: once; V gene: TRBV5-1; J gene: TRBJ1-2; CDR3 protein: CASSPGLLGWTF; CDR3 DNA: TGCGCCAGCAGCCCAGGTCTTCTTGGTTGGACCTTC
D gene: TRBD1; clone size: few; V gene: TRBV24-1; J gene: TRBJ2-1; CDR3 protein: CATQGYYNEQFF; CDR3 DNA: TGTGCCACACAGGGGTACTACAATGAGCAGTTCTTC
D gene: -; clone size: -; V gene: TRBV6-2/TRBV6-3; J gene: TRBJ2-6; CDR3 protein: CASSYGDSGANVLTF; CDR3 DNA: TGTGCCAGCAGTTATGGTGACTCTGGGGCCAACGTCCTGACTTTC
D gene: TRBD1; clone size: -; V gene: TRBV13; J gene: TRBJ1-2; CDR3 protein: CASSQQGAYGYTF; CDR3 DNA: TGTGCCAGCAGCCAACAGGGGGCCTATGGCTACACCTTC
D gene: -; clone size: few; V gene: TRBV6-6; J gene: TRBJ1-6; CDR3 protein: CASRTANSPLHF; CDR3 DNA: TGTGCCAGCAGAACAGCTAATTCACCCCTCCACTTT
D gene: TRBD1; clone size: -; V gene: TRBV4-2; J gene: TRBJ2-6; CDR3 protein: CASSQGGTGDHLSSGANVLTF; CDR3 DNA: TGTGCCAGCAGCCAAGGAGGGACAGGGGACCATCTTAGCTCTGGGGCCAACGTCCTGACTTTC
D gene: -; clone size: -; V gene: TRBV19; J gene: TRBJ2-7; CDR3 protein: CASSRGRTSSYEQYF; CDR3 DNA: TGTGCCAGTTCCAGAGGCAGGACCTCCTCCTACGAGCAGTACTTC
D gene: -; clone size: -; V gene: TRBV18; J gene: TRBJ2-7; CDR3 protein: CASSPDTGSGEQYF; CDR3 DNA: TGTGCCAGCTCACCGGACACAGGGTCAGGCGAGCAGTACTTC
D gene: -; clone size: once; V gene: TRBV3-1/TRBV3-2; J gene: TRBJ1-6; CDR3 protein: CASSQDESGPLHF; CDR3 DNA: TGTGCCAGCAGCCAAGATGAGTCGGGTCCCCTCCACTTT
D gene: -; clone size: -; V gene: TRBV29-1; J gene: TRBJ1-3; CDR3 protein: CSVGKTSVGGNTIYF; CDR3 DNA: TGCAGCGTTGGGAAGACCTCCGTGGGGGGAAACACCATATATTTT
D gene: -; clone size: -; V gene: TRBV11-3; J gene: TRBJ1-1; CDR3 protein: CASSLVSNTEAFF; CDR3 DNA: TGTGCCAGCAGCTTAGTGTCGAACACTGAAGCTTTCTTT
D gene: -; clone size: -; V gene: TRBV6-5; J gene: TRBJ1-1; CDR3 protein: CASSYRLDGRNTEAFF; CDR3 DNA: TGTGCCAGCAGTTACCGCTTGGACGGCCGGAACACTGAAGCTTTCTTT